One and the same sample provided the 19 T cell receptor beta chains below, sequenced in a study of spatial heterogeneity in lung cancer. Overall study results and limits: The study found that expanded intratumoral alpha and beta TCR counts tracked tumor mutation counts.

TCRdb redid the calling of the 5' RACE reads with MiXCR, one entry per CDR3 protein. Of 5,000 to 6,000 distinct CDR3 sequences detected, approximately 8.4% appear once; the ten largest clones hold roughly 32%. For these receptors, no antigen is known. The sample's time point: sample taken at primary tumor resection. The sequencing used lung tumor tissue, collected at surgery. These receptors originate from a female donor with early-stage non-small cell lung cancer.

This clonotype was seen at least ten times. The CDR3 nucleotides read TGTGCCAGCAGCAGGGCTGGAAACACCATATATTTT. As protein: CASSRAGNTIYF. This chain links TRBV12-3 or TRBV12-4 with TRBJ1-3, with D perhaps matching TRBD1 (5 bases). This CDR3 spans 12 amino acids. Trimming removed 6 bases from V and 2 bases from J, with 5 bases in between.

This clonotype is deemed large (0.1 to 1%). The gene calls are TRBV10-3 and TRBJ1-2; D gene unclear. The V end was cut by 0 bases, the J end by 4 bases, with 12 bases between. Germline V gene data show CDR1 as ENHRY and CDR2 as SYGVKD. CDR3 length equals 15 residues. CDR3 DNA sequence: TGTGCCATCAGTGAGTCGCCAGAGGGAGGCTATGGCTACACCTTC. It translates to CAISESPEGGYGYTF.

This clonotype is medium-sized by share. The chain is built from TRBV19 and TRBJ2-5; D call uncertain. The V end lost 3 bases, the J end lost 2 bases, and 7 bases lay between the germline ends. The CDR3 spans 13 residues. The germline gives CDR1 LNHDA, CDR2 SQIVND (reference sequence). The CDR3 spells CASSIRQQETQYF. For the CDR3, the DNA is TGTGCCAGTAGTATCCGGCAGCAAGAGACCCAGTACTTC.

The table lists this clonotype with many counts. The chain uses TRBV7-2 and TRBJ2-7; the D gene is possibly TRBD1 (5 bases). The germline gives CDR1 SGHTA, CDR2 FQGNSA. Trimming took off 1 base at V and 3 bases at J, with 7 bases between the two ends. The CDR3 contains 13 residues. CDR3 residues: CASSLGTNYEQYV. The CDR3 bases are TGTGCCAGCAGCTTAGGGACAAACTACGAGCAGTACGTC.

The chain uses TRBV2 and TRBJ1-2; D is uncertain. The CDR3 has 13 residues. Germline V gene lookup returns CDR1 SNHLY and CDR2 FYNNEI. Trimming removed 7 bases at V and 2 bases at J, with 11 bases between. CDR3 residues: CASTAERNYGYTF. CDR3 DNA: TGTGCCAGCACGGCAGAGAGAAACTATGGCTACACCTTC.

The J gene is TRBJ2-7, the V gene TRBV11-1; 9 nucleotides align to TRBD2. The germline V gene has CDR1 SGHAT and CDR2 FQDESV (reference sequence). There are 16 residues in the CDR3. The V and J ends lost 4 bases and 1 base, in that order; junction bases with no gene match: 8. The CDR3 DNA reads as TGTGCCAGCAGCTCCAGACTAGCGGCCTTTTCCTACGAGCAGTACTTC. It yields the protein CASSSRLAAFSYEQYF.

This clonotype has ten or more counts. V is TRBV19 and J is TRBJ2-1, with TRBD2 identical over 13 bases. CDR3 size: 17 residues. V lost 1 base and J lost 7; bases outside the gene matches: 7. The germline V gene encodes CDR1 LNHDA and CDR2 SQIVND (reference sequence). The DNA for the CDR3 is TGTGCCAGTAGTATAGCTTTCCGACTAGCGGGAGGTAATGAGCAGTTCTTC. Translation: CASSIAFRLAGGNEQFF.

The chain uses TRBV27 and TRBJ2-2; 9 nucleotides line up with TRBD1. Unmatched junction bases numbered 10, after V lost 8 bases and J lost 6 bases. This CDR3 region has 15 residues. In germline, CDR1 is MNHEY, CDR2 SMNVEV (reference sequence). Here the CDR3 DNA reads TGTGCCAGCTACAGTTTACAGGGGGCTCCCGGGGAGCTGTTTTTT. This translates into CASYSLQGAPGELFF.

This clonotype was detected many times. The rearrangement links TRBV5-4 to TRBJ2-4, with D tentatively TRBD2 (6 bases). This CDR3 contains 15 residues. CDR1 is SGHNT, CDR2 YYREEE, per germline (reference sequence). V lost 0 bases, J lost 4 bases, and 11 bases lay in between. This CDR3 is CASSLAGGVKNIQYF. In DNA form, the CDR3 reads TGTGCCAGCAGCTTGGCCGGAGGGGTAAAAAACATTCAGTACTTC.

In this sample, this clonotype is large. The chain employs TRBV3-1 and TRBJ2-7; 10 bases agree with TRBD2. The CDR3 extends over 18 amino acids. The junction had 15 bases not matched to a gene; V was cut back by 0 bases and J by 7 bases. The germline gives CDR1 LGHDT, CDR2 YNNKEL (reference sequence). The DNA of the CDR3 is TGTGCCAGCAGCCAAGATACAGCGGGAGGGATCCCTACGGGGGAGCAGTACTTC. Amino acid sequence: CASSQDTAGGIPTGEQYF.

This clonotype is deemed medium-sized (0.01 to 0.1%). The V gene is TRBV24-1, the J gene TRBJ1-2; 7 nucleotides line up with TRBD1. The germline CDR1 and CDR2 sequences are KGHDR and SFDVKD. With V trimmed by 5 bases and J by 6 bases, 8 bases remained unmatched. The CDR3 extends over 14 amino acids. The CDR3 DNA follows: TGTGCCACCAGTGCAGGGGGTCAAGGGGATGGCTACACCTTC. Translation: CATSAGGQGDGYTF.

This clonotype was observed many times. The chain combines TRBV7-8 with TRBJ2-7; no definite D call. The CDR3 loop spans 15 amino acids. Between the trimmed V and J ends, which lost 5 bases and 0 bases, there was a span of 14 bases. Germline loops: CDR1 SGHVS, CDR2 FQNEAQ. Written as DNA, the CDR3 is TGTGCCAGCAGCCCCGCAGGTCTCCTCTCCTACGAGCAGTACTTC. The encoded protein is CASSPAGLLSYEQYF.

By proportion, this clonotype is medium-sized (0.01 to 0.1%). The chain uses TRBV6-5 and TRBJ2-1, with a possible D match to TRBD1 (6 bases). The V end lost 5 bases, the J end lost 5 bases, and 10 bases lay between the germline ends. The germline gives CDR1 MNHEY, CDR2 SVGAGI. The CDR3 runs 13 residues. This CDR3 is CASSERTDNEQFF. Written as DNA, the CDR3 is TGTGCCAGCAGTGAACGGACAGACAATGAGCAGTTCTTC.

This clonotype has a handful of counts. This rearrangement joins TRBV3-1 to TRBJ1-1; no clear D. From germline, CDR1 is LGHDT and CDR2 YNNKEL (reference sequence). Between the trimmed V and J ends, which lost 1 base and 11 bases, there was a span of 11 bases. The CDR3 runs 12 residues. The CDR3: CASSQGALWAFF. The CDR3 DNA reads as TGTGCCAGCAGCCAAGGGGCCTTGTGGGCTTTCTTT.

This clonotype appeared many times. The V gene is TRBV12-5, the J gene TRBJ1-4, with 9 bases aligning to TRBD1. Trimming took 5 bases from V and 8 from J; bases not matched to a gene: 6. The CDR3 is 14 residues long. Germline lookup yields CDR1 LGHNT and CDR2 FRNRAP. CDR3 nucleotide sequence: TGTGCTAGTGGTCAAGGACAGGGGCGGGAAAAACTGTTTTTT. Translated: CASGQGQGREKLFF.

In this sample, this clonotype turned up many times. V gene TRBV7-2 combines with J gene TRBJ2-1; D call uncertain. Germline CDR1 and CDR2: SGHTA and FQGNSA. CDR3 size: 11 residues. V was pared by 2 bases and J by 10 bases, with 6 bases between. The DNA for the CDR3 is TGTGCCAGCAGCTTACTGAGGGAGCAGTTCTTC. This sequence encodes CASSLLREQFF.

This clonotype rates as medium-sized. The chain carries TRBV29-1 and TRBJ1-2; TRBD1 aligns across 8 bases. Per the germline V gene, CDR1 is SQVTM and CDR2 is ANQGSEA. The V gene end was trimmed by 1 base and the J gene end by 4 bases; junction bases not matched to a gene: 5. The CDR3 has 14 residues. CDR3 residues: CSVEVGTGIYGYTF. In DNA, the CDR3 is TGCAGCGTTGAAGTAGGGACAGGCATCTATGGCTACACCTTC.

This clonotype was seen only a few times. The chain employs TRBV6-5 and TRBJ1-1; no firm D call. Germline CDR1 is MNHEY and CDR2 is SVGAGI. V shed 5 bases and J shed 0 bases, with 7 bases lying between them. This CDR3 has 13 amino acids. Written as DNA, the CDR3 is TGTGCCAGCAGTCAGACGTTGAACACTGAAGCTTTCTTT. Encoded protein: CASSQTLNTEAFF.

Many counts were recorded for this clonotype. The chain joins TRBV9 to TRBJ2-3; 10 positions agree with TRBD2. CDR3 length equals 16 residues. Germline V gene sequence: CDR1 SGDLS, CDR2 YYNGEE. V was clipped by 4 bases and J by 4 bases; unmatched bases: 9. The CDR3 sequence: CASSFTGLATADTQYF. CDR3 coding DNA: TGTGCCAGCAGCTTTACGGGACTAGCGACCGCAGATACGCAGTATTTT.